One and the same sample provided the 31 T cell receptor beta chains below, sequenced in a study of PD-L1 blockade in urothelial cancer. Time point reported: pretreatment peripheral blood. The data were produced by immunoSEQ multiplex PCR, yet TCRdb's version contains in-frame clones alone and is incomplete. The table has tens of thousands of clones, approximately 78% seen once; the top ten hold about 1.7%. Here the sequenced sample was PBMCs, taken around atezolizumab (anti-PD-L1) treatment. The receptors originated from a middle-aged man with urothelial cancer.

The gene calls are TRBV9 and TRBJ1-1; D gene ambiguous. Trimming left V 0 bases short and J 3 bases short, with 12 bases between. Per the germline V gene, CDR1 is SGDLS and CDR2 is YYNGEE. The CDR3 is made up of 15 amino acids. Written as DNA, the CDR3 is TGTGCCAGCAGCGTAGGTGAAACTCCACACACTGAAGCTTTCTTT. Protein: CASSVGETPHTEAFF.

V usage is TRBV7-8 and J usage is TRBJ1-5; 9 bases fit TRBD1. Trimming cost V 1 base and J 3 bases; bases outside gene matches: 4. The germline gives CDR1 SGHVS, CDR2 FQNEAQ. The CDR3 totals 16 residues. The chain's CDR3 is CASSLEGQGFNQPQHF. CDR3 sequence (DNA): TGTGCCAGCAGCTTAGAGGGACAGGGCTTCAATCAGCCCCAGCATTTT.

V gene TRBV6-5 combines with J gene TRBJ2-3; maybe TRBD1 (6 bases). Germline V CDR1 and CDR2: MNHEY, SVGAGI. The CDR3 is made up of 16 amino acids. Between the trimmed V and J ends, which lost 3 bases and 4 bases, there was a span of 17 bases. CDR3 protein: CASSYLTQGSADTQYF. CDR3 bases: TGTGCCAGCAGTTATCTCACGCAGGGGAGCGCAGATACGCAGTATTTT.

The chain uses TRBV27 and TRBJ1-1, with 8 bases that match TRBD1. Germline values: CDR1 MNHEY, CDR2 SMNVEV (reference sequence). The J segment lost 4 bases and the V segment lost 4 bases, leaving 11 bases of the junction unmatched. The CDR3 has 16 residues. In DNA form, the CDR3 reads TGTGCCAGCAGTTATTCCTGGACAGGACAGGGCACTGAAGCTTTCTTT. Translation gives CASSYSWTGQGTEAFF.

The chain combines TRBV5-1 with TRBJ2-3; D might be TRBD2 (5 bases). The CDR3 runs 16 residues. Trimming stripped 0 bases from V and 6 bases from J, with 17 bases between. In germline, CDR1 is SGHRS, CDR2 YFSETQ. The CDR3 DNA reads as TGCGCCAGCAGCTTGGGGAGCGGACGGGTCGTGGATACGCAGTATTTT. It is translated as CASSLGSGRVVDTQYF.

This clone was seen once. The chain employs TRBV2 and TRBJ2-5; TRBD2 matches 10 bases. CDR1 is SNHLY, CDR2 FYNNEI, per germline. With V trimmed by 6 bases and J by 4 bases, 5 bases remained unmatched. The CDR3 consists of 14 residues. Here the CDR3 reads CASRTLAGRETQYF. The DNA for the CDR3 is TGTGCCAGCAGGACACTAGCGGGGAGAGAGACCCAGTACTTC.

V usage is TRBV23-1 and J usage is TRBJ2-2, with D hard to call. TRBV23-1 is identified as an open reading frame with a role that is uncertain. Trimming pared 6 bases from V and 5 bases from J, leaving 10 bases between. The CDR3 length is 13 residues. CDR3 sequence reads: CASRYGYTGELFF. The CDR3 DNA is TGCGCCAGCAGGTACGGGTATACCGGGGAGCTGTTTTTT.

This rearrangement joins TRBV4-1 to TRBJ1-2; 8 bases line up with TRBD1. The CDR3 loop spans 17 amino acids. Germline assignment: CDR1 MGHRA and CDR2 YSYEKL. The V gene end was trimmed by 1 base and the J gene end by 5 bases; junction bases not matched to a gene: 12. Here the CDR3 DNA reads TGCGCCAGCAGCCAAGTCCTCGGGACAGGACCGCTTTATGGCTACACCTTC. Amino acids: CASSQVLGTGPLYGYTF.

The chain joins TRBV10-3 to TRBJ1-2; the D gene is possibly TRBD1 (5 bases). V was pared by 9 bases and J by 4 bases, with 24 bases between. In germline, CDR1 is ENHRY, CDR2 SYGVKD. The CDR3 is made up of 16 amino acids. CDR3 in DNA: TGTGCCATTCAGCCCGGGGGTCTCGGGTCTTCCTATGGCTACACCTTC. Protein: CAIQPGGLGSSYGYTF.

The chain links TRBV5-1 to TRBJ1-1, with 8 bases lining up with TRBD1. This CDR3 has 15 residues. Trimming cost V 4 bases and J 4 bases; bases outside gene matches: 9. Germline V gives CDR1 SGHRS, CDR2 YFSETQ. CDR3 in DNA: TGCGCCAGCAGCCGTGATCAGGGGGCTGGCACTGAAGCTTTCTTT. Protein product: CASSRDQGAGTEAFF. Supplemented by reference TRBV5-1 and TRBJ1-1, the full variable domain reads KAGVTQTPRYLIKTRGQQVTLSCSPISGHRSVSWYQQTPGQGLQFLFEYFSETQRNKGNFPGRFSGRQFSNSRSEMNVSTLELGDSALYLCASSRDQGAGTEAFFGQGTRLTVV.

This chain joins TRBV30 and TRBJ2-1; 9 bases align to TRBD2. The CDR3 contains 16 residues. CDR1 is GTSNPN, CDR2 SVGIG, per germline (reference sequence). J gave up 11 bases and V 4 bases, and 18 bases lay outside the gene matches. CDR3 nucleotide sequence: TGTGCCTGGAACCACCCGCCGGGACTAGCCACAATGAAGCAGTTCTTC. Its protein is CAWNHPPGLATMKQFF.

The chain joins TRBV7-2 to TRBJ2-3, with TRBD2 matching over 15 bases. The CDR3 is made up of 15 amino acids. Germline loops: CDR1 SGHTA, CDR2 FQGNSA. J was trimmed by 5 bases and V by 3 bases; bases with no gene match: 0. CDR3 sequence: CASSLGLAGGDTQYF. The CDR3 region has the DNA TGTGCCAGCAGCTTGGGACTAGCGGGGGGAGATACGCAGTATTTT.

The J gene is TRBJ2-2, the V gene TRBV5-4, with 8 bases aligning to TRBD1. After removal of 4 bases from V and 1 base from J, the junction contained 3 bases not matched to a gene. The CDR3 runs 15 residues. Per the germline V gene, CDR1 is SGHNT and CDR2 is YYREEE (reference sequence). The CDR3 sequence is CASSKGQENTGELFF. CDR3 nucleotide sequence: TGTGCCAGCAGCAAGGGACAGGAGAACACCGGGGAGCTGTTTTTT.

The chain joins TRBV6-1 to TRBJ1-2, with D tentatively TRBD1 (6 bases). The CDR3 contains 14 residues. Trimming shortened V by 6 bases and J by 6 bases, and 17 bases separated the two germline ends. Germline values: CDR1 MNHNS, CDR2 SASEGT. The CDR3, as DNA: TGTGCCAGCAGGGAACAACAGGGAAGGAATGGCTACACCTTC. This encodes CASREQQGRNGYTF.

CDR3 amino acids: CASSPGLAGVNEQFF. DNA of the CDR3: TGTGCCAGCAGCCCCGGACTAGCGGGGGTCAATGAGCAGTTCTTC. The chain links TRBV5-4 to TRBJ2-1; 13 bases are shared with TRBD2. CDR3 size: 15 residues. J lost 6 bases, V lost 4 bases, and 4 bases had no gene match. Germline CDR1 reads SGHNT; CDR2 reads YYREEE (reference sequence).

This clone was counted a single time. This chain uses TRBV5-6 with TRBJ2-3; TRBD2 matches 12 bases. Trimming cost V 4 bases and J 5 bases; bases outside gene matches: 2. This CDR3 has 14 amino acids. Germline lookup yields CDR1 SGHDT and CDR2 YYEEEE. The CDR3 nucleotides read TGTGCCAGCAGCCTAGCGGGGGGGGGAGATACGCAGTATTTT. Amino acids: CASSLAGGGDTQYF.

The CDR3 DNA reads as TGTGCCAGCAGCTTCGGGACAGGGTTGGTGGAGCAGTACGTC. It yields the protein CASSFGTGLVEQYV. The genes are TRBV5-6 and TRBJ2-7; 9 bases fit TRBD1. The CDR3 length is 14 residues. CDR1 is SGHDT and CDR2 is YYEEEE in the germline V gene. The junction had 7 bases not matched to a gene; V was cut back by 2 bases and J by 7 bases.

The gene calls are TRBV6-1 and TRBJ2-2, with TRBD2 as a possible D gene (5 bases). V lost 7 bases and J lost 1, with 7 bases in between. The germline V gene encodes CDR1 MNHNS and CDR2 SASEGT. The CDR3 runs to 13 residues. The CDR3 spells CASKEGNTGELFF. CDR3 coding DNA: TGTGCCAGCAAAGAGGGGAACACCGGGGAGCTGTTTTTT.

V is TRBV5-6 and J is TRBJ1-2, with no clear D. The CDR3 spans 15 residues. The germline V and J ends were trimmed by 1 base and 1 base, with 11 bases remaining between them. The germline V gene encodes CDR1 SGHDT and CDR2 YYEEEE. CDR3: CASSLQPSINYGYTF. In nucleotides, the CDR3 is TGTGCCAGCAGCTTGCAACCGAGTATTAACTATGGCTACACCTTC. The full variable domain, with the rest looked up from reference TRBV5-6 and TRBJ1-2, is DAGVTQSPTHLIKTRGQQVTLRCSPKSGHDTVSWYQQALGQGPQFIFQYYEEEERQRGNFPDRFSGHQFPNYSSELNVNALLLGDSALYLCASSLQPSINYGYTFGSGTRLTVV.

The chain links TRBV2 to TRBJ2-1, with 9 bases that match TRBD2. Per the germline V gene, CDR1 is SNHLY and CDR2 is FYNNEI. The CDR3 loop spans 15 amino acids. V lost 4 bases, J lost 4 bases, and 5 bases stayed unmatched. CDR3: CASSVAGERYNEQFF. The CDR3 DNA is TGTGCCAGCAGTGTAGCGGGAGAAAGGTACAATGAGCAGTTCTTC.

J is TRBJ1-3 and V is TRBV4-2; D is unclear. Germline V gene sequence: CDR1 LGHNA, CDR2 YNFKEQ. CDR3 length: 15 residues. V was pared by 0 bases and J by 0 bases, with 6 bases between. CDR3: CASSQDWASGNTIYF. CDR3 coding DNA: TGTGCCAGCAGCCAAGATTGGGCCTCTGGAAACACCATATATTTT.

The rearrangement uses TRBV9 and TRBJ1-3; D may be TRBD1 (6 bases). In germline, CDR1 is SGDLS, CDR2 YYNGEE. V dropped 4 bases and J dropped 0 bases, with 14 bases sitting between them. The CDR3 consists of 16 residues. The CDR3 DNA is TGTGCCAGCAGCTCCCGACAGGTCCTCTCTGGAAACACCATATATTTT. Translating it yields CASSSRQVLSGNTIYF.

This chain uses TRBV6-6 with TRBJ2-7, with 7 bases that match TRBD1. This CDR3 is built from 13 residues. Trimming removed 5 bases from V and 7 bases from J; junction bases left unmatched: 8. Germline CDR1 is MNHNY and CDR2 is SVGAGI (reference sequence). The CDR3 DNA follows: TGTGCCAGCAGTAACCGGGACAGCAGGGAGCAGTACGTC. Translating it yields CASSNRDSREQYV.

The chain combines TRBV5-4 with TRBJ1-2; maybe TRBD1 (6 bases). Germline lookup yields CDR1 SGHNT and CDR2 YYREEE (reference sequence). V lost 0 bases and J 6 bases, leaving 15 bases between the germline ends. The CDR3 totals 15 residues. In DNA form, the CDR3 reads TGTGCCAGCAGCTTGGATAGGGTAGGGGGAGATGGCTACACCTTC. This sequence encodes CASSLDRVGGDGYTF.

This chain connects TRBV7-9 to TRBJ2-2; D is possibly TRBD2 (6 bases). The CDR3 extends over 14 amino acids. CDR1 and CDR2 from the germline V gene are SEHNR and FQNEAQ (reference sequence). V was shortened by 5 bases and J by 4 bases, with 11 bases between the two germline ends. The CDR3 here is CASSTGLITGELFF. Here the CDR3 DNA reads TGTGCCAGCAGCACGGGACTGATCACCGGGGAGCTGTTTTTT.

The CDR3 loop is CSATRDYEQFF. For the CDR3, the DNA is TGCAGTGCTACCCGGGACTACGAGCAGTTCTTC. The chain combines TRBV20-1 with TRBJ2-1, with 7 positions matching TRBD2. V gave up 4 bases and J gave up 10 bases; unmatched junction bases: 4. Germline CDR1 and CDR2: DFQATT and SNEGSKA (reference sequence). The CDR3 spans 11 residues.

This clone was detected a few times. The J gene is TRBJ2-3, the V gene TRBV4-1; 11 bases map to TRBD2. The junction had 5 bases not matched to a gene; V was cut back by 2 bases and J by 4 bases. The germline V gene encodes CDR1 MGHRA and CDR2 YSYEKL. The length of the CDR3 is 16 residues. CDR3 sequence (DNA): TGCGCCAGCAGCCAATTAGCGGGGGGGCAGGCAGATACGCAGTATTTT. This gives the protein CASSQLAGGQADTQYF.

V usage is TRBV5-1 and J usage is TRBJ2-7; 10 bases fit TRBD1. CDR3 size: 14 residues. The V gene end was trimmed by 4 bases and the J gene end by 4 bases; junction bases not matched to a gene: 5. Germline CDR1 reads SGHRS; CDR2 reads YFSETQ. The chain's CDR3 is CASSPGQGGYEQYV. The CDR3 DNA sequence: TGCGCCAGCAGCCCAGGACAGGGGGGGTACGAGCAGTACGTC.

This sequence joins TRBV6-5 and TRBJ1-2, with 8 bases that match TRBD1. Germline trimming cut 0 bases from V and 7 bases from J; bases unmatched to any gene: 10. The CDR3 has 16 amino acids. Germline V CDR1 and CDR2: MNHEY, SVGAGI. The DNA for the CDR3 is TGTGCCAGCAGTTACTCGGGGAACAGGGGGACAGGTGGCTACACCTTC. Translated: CASSYSGNRGTGGYTF.

The table lists this clone with a count of one. The CDR3 region is CASSPTSGGPNEQFF. CDR3 DNA sequence: TGCGCCAGCAGCCCGACTAGCGGGGGGCCCAATGAGCAGTTCTTC. This chain joins TRBV5-1 and TRBJ2-1, with TRBD2 matching 13 bases. Germline lookup yields CDR1 SGHRS and CDR2 YFSETQ. The J segment lost 6 bases and the V segment lost 4 bases, leaving 4 bases of the junction unmatched. The CDR3 contains 15 residues.

This clone is a singleton in its sample. This sequence joins TRBV4-2 and TRBJ2-5; 11 positions match TRBD2. Germline loops: CDR1 LGHNA, CDR2 YNFKEQ. Trimming at V came to 4 bases and at J to 5 bases, leaving 15 bases not matched to a gene. The CDR3 contains 18 residues. CDR3: CASSREVISGGAGETQYF. CDR3 bases: TGTGCCAGCAGCCGAGAAGTCATTAGCGGGGGGGCCGGGGAGACCCAGTACTTC.